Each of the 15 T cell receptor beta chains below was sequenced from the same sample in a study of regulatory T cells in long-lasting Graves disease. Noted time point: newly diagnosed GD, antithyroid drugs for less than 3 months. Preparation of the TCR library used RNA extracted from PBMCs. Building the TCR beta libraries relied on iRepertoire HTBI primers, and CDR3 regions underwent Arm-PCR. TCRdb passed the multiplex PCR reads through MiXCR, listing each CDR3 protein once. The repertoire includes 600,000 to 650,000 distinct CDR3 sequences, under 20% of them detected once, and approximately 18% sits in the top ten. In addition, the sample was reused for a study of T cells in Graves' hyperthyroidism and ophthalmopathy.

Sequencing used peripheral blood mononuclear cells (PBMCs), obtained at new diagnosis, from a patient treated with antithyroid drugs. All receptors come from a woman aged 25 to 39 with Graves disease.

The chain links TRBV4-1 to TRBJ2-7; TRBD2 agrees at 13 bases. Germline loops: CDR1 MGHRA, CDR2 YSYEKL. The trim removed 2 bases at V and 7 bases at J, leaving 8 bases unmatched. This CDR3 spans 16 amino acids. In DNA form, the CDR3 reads TGCGCCAGCAGCCAATTCCCGGGACTAGCGGGGACGGAGCAGTACTTC. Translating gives CASSQFPGLAGTEQYF.

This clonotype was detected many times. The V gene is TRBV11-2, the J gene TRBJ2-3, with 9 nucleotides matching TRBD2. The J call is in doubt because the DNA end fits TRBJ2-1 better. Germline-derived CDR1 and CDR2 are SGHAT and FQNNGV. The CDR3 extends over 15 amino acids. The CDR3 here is CASSLRVAGEDEQFF. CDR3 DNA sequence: TGTGCCAGCAGCTTAAGAGTAGCGGGAGAGGATGAGCAGTTCTTC.

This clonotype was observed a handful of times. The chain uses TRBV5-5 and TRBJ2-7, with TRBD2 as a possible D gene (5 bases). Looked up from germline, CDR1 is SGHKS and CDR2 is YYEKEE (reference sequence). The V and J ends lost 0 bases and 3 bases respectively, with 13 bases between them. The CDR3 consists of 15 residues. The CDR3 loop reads CASSLAAGSHYEQYF. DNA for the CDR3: TGTGCCAGCAGCTTGGCCGCGGGCTCCCACTACGAGCAGTACTTC.

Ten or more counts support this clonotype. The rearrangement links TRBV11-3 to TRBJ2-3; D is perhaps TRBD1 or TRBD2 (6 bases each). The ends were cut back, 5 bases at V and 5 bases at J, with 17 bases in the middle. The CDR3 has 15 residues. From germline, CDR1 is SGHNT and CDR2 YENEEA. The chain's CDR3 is CASSHRDFAGDTQYF. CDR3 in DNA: TGTGCCAGCAGCCACAGGGACTTCGCAGGAGATACGCAGTATTTT.

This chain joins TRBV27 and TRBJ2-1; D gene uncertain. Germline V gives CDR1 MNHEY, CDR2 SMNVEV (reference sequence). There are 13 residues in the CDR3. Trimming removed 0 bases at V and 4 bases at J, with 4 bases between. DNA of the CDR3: TGTGCCAGCAGTTTATCTAATTACAATGAGCAGTTCTTC. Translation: CASSLSNYNEQFF.

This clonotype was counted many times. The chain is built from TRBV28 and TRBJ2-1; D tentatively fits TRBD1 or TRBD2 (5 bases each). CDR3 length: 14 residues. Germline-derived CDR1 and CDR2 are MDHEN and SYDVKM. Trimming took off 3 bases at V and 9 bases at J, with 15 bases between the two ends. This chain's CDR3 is CASSLGLGRGEQFF. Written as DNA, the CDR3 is TGTGCCAGCAGTTTGGGGCTGGGGAGAGGTGAGCAGTTCTTC.

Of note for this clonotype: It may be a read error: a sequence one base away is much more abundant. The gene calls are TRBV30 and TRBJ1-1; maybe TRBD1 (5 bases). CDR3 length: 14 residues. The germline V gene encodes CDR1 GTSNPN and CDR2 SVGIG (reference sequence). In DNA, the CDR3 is TGTGCCTGGAGTCCCCCTCATTGGGGCACTGGAGCTTTCTTT. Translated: CAWSPPHWGTGAFF.

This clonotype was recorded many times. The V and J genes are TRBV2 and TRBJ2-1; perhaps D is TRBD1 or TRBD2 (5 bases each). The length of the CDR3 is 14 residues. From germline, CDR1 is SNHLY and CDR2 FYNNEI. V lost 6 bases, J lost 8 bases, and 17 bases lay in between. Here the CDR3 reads CASRGPLPAHEQFF. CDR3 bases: TGTGCCAGCAGGGGACCGCTCCCCGCCCATGAGCAGTTCTTC.

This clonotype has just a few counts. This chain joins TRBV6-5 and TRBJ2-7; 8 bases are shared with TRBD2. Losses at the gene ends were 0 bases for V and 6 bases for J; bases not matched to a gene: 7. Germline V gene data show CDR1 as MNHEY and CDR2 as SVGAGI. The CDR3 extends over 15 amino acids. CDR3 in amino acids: CASSYSTTSVLEQYF. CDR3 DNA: TGTGCCAGCAGTTACTCGACGACTAGCGTCCTCGAGCAGTACTTC.

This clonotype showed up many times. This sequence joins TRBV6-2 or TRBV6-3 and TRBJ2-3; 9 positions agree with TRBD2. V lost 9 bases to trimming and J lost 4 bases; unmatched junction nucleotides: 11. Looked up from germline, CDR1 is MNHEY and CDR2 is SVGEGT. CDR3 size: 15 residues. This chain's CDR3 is CASTPRREGADTQYF. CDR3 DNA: TGTGCCAGTACTCCCCGGCGGGAGGGCGCAGATACGCAGTATTTT.

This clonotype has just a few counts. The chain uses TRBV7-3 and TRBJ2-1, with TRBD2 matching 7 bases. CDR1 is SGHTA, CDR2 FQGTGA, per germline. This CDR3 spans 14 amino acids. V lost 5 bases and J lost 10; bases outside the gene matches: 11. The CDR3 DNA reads TGTGCCAGCAGCCGGCGCGGGAGTCAGGTGGAGCAGTTCTTC. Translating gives CASSRRGSQVEQFF.

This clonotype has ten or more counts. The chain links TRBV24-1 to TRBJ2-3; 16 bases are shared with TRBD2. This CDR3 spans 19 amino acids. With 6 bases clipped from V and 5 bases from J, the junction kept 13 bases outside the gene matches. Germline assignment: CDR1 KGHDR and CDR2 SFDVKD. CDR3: CATSPRPGTSGRALDTQYF. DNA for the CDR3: TGTGCCACCAGTCCCCGGCCCGGGACTAGCGGGAGGGCCTTAGATACGCAGTATTTT.

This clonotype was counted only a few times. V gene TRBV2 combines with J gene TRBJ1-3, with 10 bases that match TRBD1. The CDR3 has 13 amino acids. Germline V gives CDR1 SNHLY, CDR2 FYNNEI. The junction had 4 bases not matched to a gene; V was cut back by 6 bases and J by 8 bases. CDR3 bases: TGTGCCAGCAGGACAGGGGGCTTAGACACCATATATTTT. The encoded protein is CASRTGGLDTIYF.

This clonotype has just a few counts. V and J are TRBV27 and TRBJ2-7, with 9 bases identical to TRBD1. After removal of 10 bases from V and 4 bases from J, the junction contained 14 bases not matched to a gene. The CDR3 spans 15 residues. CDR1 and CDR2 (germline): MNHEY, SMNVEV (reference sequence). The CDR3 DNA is TGTGCCACTATCACCTTGGGGACAGGGACGTACGAGCAGTACTTC. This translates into CATITLGTGTYEQYF.

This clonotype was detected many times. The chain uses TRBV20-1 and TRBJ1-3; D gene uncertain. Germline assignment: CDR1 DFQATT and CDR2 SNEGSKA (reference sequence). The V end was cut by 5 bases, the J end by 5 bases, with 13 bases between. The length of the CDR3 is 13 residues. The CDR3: CSASPFYRNTIYF. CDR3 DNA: TGCAGTGCTTCCCCCTTTTACAGAAACACCATATATTTT.